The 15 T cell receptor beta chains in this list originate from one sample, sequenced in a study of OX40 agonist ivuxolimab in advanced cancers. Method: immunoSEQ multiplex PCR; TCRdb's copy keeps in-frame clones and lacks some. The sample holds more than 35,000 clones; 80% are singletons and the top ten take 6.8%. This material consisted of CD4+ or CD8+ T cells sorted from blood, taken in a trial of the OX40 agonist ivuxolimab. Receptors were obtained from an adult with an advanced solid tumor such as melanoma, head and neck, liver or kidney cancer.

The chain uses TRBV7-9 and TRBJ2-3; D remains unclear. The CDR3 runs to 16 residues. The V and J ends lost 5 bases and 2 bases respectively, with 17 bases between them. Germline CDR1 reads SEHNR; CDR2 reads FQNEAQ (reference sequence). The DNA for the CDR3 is TGTGCCAGCAGCCACCTTCTGGGTGAAATCACAGATACGCAGTATTTT. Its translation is CASSHLLGEITDTQYF. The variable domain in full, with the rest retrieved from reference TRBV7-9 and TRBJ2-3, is DTGVSQNPRHKITKRGQNVTFRCDPISEHNRLYWYRQTLGQGPEFLTYFQNEAQLEKSRLLSDRFSAERPKGSFSTLEIQRTEQGDSAMYLCASSHLLGEITDTQYFGPGTRLTVL.

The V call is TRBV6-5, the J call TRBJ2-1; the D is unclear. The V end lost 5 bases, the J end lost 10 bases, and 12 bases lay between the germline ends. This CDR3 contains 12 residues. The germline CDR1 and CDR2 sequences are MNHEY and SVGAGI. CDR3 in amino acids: CASSRYPGEQFF. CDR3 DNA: TGTGCCAGCAGTAGATATCCCGGGGAGCAGTTCTTC.

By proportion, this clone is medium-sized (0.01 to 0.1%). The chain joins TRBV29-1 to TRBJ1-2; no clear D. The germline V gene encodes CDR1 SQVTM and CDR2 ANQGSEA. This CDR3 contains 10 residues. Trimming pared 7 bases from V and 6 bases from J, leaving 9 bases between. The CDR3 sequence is CSAYLDGYTF. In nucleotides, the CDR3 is TGCAGCGCATACTTAGATGGCTACACCTTC.

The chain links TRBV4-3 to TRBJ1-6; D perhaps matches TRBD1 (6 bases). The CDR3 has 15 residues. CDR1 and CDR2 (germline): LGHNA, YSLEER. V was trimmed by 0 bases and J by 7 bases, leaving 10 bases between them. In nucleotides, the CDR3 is TGCGCCAGCAGCCAAGATTACAGGGAAAATTCACCCCTCCACTTT. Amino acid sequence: CASSQDYRENSPLHF.

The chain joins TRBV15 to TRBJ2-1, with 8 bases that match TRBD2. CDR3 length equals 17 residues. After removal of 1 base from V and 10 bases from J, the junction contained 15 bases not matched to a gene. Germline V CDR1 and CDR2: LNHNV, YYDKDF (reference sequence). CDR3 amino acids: CATSRGGAGGDAFEQFF. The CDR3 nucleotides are TGTGCCACCAGCAGAGGTGGGGCGGGAGGAGACGCGTTCGAGCAGTTCTTC.

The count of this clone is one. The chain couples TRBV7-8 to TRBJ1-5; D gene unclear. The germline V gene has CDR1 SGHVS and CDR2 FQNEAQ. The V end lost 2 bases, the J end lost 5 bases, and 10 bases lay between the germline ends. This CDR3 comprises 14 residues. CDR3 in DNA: TGTGCCAGCAGCTTATACAGTGGTGATCAGCCCCAGCATTTT. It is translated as CASSLYSGDQPQHF.

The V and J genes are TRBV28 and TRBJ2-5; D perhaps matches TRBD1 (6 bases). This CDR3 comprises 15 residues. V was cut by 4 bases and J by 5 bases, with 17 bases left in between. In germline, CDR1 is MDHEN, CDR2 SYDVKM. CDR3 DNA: TGTGCCAGCAGTTCCGGCGACAGGTGGGGGGAGACCCAGTACTTC. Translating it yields CASSSGDRWGETQYF.

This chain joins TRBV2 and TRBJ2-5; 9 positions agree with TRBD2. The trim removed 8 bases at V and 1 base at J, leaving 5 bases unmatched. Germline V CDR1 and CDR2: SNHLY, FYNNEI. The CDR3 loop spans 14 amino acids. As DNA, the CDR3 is TGTGCCAGCTACGGGACTAGCCTCCAAGAGACCCAGTACTTC. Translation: CASYGTSLQETQYF.

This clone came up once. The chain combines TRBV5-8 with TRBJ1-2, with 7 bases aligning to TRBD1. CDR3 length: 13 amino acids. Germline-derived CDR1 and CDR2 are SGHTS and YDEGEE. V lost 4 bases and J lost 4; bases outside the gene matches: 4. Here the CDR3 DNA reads TGTGCCAGCAGCCCGAGGGGGCCCTATGGCTACACCTTC. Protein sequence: CASSPRGPYGYTF.

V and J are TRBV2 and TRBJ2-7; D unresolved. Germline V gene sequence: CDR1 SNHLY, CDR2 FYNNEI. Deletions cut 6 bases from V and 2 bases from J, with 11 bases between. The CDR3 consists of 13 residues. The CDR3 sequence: CASSRPLTYEQYF. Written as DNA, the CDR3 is TGTGCCAGCAGCCGTCCGCTGACCTACGAGCAGTACTTC.

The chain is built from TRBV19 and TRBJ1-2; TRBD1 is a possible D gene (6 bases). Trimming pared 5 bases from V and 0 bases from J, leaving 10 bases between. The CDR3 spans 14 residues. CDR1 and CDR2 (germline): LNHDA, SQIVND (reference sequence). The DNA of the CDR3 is TGTGCCAGTAGTTTCAGGGGAGCTAACTATGGCTACACCTTC. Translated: CASSFRGANYGYTF.

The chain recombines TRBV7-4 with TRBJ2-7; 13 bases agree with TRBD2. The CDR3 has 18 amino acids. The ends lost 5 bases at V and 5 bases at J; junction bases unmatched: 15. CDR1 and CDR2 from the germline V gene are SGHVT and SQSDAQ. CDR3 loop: CASSQWTSGRLQFHEQYF. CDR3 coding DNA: TGTGCCAGCAGCCAGTGGACTAGCGGGAGATTACAATTCCACGAGCAGTACTTC.

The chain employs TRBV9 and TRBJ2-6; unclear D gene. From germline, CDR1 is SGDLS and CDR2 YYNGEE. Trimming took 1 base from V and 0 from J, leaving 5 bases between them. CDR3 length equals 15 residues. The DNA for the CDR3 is TGTGCCAGCAGCGTATCAGGCTCTGGGGCCAACGTCCTGACTTTC. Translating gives CASSVSGSGANVLTF.

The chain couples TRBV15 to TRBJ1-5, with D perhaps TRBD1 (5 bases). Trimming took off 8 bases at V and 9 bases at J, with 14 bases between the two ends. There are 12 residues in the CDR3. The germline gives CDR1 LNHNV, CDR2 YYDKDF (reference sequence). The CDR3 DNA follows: TGTGCCACCCGACAGAGCGGCGGGCCCCAGCATTTT. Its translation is CATRQSGGPQHF.

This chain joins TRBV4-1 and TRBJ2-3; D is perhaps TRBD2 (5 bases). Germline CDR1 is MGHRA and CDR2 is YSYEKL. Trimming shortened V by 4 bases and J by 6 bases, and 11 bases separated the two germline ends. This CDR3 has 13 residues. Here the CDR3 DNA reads TGCGCCAGCAGCCGACCCTCGGGGGATACGCAGTATTTT. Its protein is CASSRPSGDTQYF.